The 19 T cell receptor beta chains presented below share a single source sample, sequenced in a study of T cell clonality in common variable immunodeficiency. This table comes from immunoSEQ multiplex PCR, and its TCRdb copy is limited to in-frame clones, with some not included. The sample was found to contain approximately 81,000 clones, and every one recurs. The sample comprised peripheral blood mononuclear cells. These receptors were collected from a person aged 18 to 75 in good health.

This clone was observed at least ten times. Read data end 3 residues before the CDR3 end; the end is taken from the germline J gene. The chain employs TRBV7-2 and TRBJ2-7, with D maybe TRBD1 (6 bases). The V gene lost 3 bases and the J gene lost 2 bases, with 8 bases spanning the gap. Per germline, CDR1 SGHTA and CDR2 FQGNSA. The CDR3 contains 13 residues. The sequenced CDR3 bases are TGTGCCAGCAGCTTCCGACAGGCCTACGAG. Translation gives CASSFRQAYE. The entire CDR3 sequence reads CASSFRQAYEQYF.

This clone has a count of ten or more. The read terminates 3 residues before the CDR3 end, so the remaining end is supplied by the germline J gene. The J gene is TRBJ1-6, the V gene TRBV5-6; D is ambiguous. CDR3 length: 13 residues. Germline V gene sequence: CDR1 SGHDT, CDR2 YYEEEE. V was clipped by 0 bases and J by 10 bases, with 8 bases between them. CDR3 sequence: CASSLVEPSPLHF. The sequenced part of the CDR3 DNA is TGTGCCAGCAGCTTGGTAGAGCCCTCACCC. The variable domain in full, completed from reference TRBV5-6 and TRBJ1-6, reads DAGVTQSPTHLIKTRGQQVTLRCSPKSGHDTVSWYQQALGQGPQFIFQYYEEEERQRGNFPDRFSGHQFPNYSSELNVNALLLGDSALYLCASSLVEPSPLHFGNGTRLTVT.

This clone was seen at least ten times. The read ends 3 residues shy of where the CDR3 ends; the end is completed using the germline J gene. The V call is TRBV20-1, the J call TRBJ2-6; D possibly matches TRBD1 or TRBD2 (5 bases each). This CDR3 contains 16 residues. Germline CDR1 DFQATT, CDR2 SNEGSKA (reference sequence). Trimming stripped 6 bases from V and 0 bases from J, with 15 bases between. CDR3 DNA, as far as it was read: TGCAGTGCCAGTCTGTCAGGGAGCTCTGGGGCCAACGTC. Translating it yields CSASLSGSSGANV. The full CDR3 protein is CSASLSGSSGANVLTF.

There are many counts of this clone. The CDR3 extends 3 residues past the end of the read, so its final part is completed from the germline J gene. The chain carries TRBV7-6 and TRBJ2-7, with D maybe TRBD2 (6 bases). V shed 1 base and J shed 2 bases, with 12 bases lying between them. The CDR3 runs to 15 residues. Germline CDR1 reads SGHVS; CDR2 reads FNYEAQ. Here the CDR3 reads CASSLDSGGAYEQYF. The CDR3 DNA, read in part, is TGTGCCAGCAGCTTAGATAGCGGAGGTGCCTACGAG.

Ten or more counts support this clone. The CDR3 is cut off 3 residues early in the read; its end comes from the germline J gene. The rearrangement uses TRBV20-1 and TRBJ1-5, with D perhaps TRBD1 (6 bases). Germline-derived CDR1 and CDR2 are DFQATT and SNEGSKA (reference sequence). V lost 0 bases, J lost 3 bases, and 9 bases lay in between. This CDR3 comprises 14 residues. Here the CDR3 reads CSARDDRPNQPQHF. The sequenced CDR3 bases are TGCAGTGCTAGAGATGACAGGCCCAATCAGCCC.

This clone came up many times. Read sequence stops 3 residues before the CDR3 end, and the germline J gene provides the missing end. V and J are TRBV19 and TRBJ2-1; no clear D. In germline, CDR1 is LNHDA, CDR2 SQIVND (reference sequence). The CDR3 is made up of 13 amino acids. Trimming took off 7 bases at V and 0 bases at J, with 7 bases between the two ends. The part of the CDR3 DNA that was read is TGTGCCAGTAAATACAGCTCCTACAATGAG. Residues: CASKYSSYNE. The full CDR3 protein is CASKYSSYNEQFF.

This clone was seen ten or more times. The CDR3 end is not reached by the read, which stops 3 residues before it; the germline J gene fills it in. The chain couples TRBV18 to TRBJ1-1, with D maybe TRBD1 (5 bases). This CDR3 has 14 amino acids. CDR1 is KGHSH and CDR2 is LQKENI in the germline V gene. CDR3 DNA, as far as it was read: TGTGCCAGCTCCCTAGGGGTCGGGGGGATCGAA. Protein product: CASSLGVGGIE. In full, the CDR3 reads CASSLGVGGIEAFF.

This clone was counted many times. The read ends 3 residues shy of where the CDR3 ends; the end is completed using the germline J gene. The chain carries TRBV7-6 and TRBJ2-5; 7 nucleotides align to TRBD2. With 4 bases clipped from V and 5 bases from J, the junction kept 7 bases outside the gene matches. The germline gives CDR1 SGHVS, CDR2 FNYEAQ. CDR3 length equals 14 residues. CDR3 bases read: TGTGCCAGCAGCTCAAGACTAGCCGCCGAGACC. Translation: CASSSRLAAET. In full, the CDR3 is CASSSRLAAETQYF.

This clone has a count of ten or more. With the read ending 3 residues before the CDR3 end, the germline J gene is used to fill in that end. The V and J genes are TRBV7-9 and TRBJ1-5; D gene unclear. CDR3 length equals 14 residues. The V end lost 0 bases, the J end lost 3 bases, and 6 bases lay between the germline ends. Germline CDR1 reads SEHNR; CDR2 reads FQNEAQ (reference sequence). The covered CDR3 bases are TGTGCCAGCAGCTTAGCCCAGGTCAATCAGCCC. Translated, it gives CASSLAQVNQP. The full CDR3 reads CASSLAQVNQPQHF.

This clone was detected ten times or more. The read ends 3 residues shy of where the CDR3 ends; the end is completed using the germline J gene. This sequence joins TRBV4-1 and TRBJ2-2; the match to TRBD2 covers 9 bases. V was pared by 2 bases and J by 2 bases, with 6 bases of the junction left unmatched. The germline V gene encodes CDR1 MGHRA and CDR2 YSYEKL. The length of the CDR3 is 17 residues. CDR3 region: CASSQRAGGTNTGELFF. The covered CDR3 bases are TGCGCCAGCAGCCAACGAGCGGGAGGAACTAACACCGGGGAG.

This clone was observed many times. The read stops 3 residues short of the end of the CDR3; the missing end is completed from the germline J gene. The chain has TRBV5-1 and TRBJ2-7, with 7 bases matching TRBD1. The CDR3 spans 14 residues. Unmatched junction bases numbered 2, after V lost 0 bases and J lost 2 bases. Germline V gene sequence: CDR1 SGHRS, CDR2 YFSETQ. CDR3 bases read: TGCGCCAGCAGCTTGGAGACAGGGACCTACGAG. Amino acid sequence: CASSLETGTYE. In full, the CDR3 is CASSLETGTYEQYF.

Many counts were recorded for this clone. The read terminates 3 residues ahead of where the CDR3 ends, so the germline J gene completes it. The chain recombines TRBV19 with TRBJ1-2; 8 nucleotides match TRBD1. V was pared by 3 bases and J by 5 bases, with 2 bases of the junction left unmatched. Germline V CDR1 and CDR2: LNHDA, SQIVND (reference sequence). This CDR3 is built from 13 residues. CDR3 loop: CASSIGTGYGYTF. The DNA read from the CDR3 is TGTGCCAGTAGTATTGGGACAGGTTATGGC.

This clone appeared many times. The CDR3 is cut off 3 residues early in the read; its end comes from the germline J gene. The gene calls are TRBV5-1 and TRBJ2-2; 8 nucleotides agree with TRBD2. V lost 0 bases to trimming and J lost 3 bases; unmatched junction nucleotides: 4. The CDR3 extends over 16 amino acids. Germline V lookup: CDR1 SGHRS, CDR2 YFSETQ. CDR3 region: CASSLGTSFYTGELFF. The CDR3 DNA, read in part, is TGCGCCAGCAGCTTGGGGACTAGCTTTTACACCGGGGAG.

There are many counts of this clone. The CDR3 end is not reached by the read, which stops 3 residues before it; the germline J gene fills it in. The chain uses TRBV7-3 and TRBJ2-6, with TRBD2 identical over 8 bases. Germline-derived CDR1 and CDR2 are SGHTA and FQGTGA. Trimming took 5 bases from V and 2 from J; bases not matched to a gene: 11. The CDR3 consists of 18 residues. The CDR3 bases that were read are TGTGCCAGCAGCCCCTTAGCGGGACCACCCCCTGGGGCCAACGTC. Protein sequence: CASSPLAGPPPGANV. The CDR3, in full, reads CASSPLAGPPPGANVLTF.

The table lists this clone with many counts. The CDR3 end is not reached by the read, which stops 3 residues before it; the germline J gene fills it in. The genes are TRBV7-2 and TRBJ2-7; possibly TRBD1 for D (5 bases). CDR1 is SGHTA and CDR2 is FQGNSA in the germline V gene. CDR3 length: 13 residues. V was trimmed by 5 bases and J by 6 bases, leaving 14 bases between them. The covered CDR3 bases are TGTGCCAGCAGCGATTACCAGGGCCGCGAG. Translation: CASSDYQGRE. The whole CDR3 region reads CASSDYQGREQYF.

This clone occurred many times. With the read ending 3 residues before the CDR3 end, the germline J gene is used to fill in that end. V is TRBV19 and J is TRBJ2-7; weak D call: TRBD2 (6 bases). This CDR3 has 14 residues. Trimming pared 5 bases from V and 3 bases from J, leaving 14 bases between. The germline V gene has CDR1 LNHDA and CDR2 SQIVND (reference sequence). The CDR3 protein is CASSATGTYYEQYF. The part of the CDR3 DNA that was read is TGTGCCAGTAGTGCCACCGGGACTTACTACGAG.

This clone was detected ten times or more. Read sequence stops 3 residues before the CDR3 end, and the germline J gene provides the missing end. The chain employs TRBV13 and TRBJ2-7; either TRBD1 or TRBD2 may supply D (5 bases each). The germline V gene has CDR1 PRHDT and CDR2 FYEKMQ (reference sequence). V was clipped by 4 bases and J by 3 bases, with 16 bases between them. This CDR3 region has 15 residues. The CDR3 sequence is CASSSRGRAHYEQYF. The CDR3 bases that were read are TGTGCCAGCAGCTCGAGGGGCAGGGCCCACTACGAG.

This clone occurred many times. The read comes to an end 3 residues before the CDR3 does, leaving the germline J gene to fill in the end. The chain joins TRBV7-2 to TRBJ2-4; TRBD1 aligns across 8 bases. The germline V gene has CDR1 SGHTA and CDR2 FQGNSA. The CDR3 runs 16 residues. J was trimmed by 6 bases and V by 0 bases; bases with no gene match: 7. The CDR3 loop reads CASSLAQGAAGNIQYF. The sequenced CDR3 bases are TGTGCCAGCAGCTTAGCCCAGGGGGCGGCGGGAAACATT.

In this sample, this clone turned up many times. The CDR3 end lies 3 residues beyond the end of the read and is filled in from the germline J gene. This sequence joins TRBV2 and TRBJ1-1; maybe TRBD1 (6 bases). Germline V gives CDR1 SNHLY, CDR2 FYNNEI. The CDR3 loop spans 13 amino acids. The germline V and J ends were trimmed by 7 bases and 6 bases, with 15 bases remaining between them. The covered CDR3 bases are TGTGCCAGCAACCCGACAGGCGGCGCTGAA. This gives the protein CASNPTGGAE. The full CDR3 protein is CASNPTGGAEAFF.